The 26 T cell receptor beta chains below all came from one sample that was sequenced in a study of prognosis after radiotherapy for stage I lung cancer. Genomic DNA provided the template from which TCR beta CDR3 was amplified by two-round multiplex PCR. The first round of PCR was done with primers that matched each TRBV and TRBJ gene. TCRdb reprocessed the multiplex PCR reads via MiXCR and lists one record per CDR3 protein. The table includes about 31,000 distinct CDR3 sequences, roughly 40% detected once. The starting material was PBMCs, obtained before or after stereotactic body radiation therapy (not recorded which). The receptors originated from a donor at least 50 years old with non-small cell lung cancer.

This sequence joins TRBV5-1 and TRBJ2-3; no clear D gene. The CDR3 runs to 16 residues. CDR1 SGHRS and CDR2 YFSETQ come from the germline V gene. Trimming shortened V by 0 bases and J by 0 bases, and 11 bases separated the two germline ends. In nucleotides, the CDR3 is TGCGCCAGCAGCTTGGCAGTGAGCCCTAGCACAGATACGCAGTATTTT. Encoded protein: CASSLAVSPSTDTQYF.

This clonotype qualifies as medium-sized. The rearrangement uses TRBV11-2 and TRBJ2-7, with 9 bases that match TRBD2. Germline V lookup: CDR1 SGHAT, CDR2 FQNNGV. V lost 5 bases, J lost 3 bases, and 8 bases stayed unmatched. The CDR3 has 15 residues. In DNA form, the CDR3 reads TGTGCCAGCAGCCCTATCCGGACTAGCGTCTACGAGCAGTACTTC. Its translation: CASSPIRTSVYEQYF. The variable domain in full, completed from reference TRBV11-2 and TRBJ2-7, reads EAGVAQSPRYKIIEKRQSVAFWCNPISGHATLYWYQQILGQGPKLLIQFQNNGVVDDSQLPKDRFSAERLKGVDSTLKIQPAKLEDSAVYLCASSPIRTSVYEQYFGPGTRLTVT.

On this clonotype: At one of its ends the junction is not consistent with the germline gene, which may arise from a read error. The chain recombines TRBV6-5 with TRBJ2-7, with D possibly called TRBD1 or TRBD2 (6 bases each). The CDR3 loop spans 15 amino acids. Germline V gene lookup returns CDR1 MNHEY and CDR2 SVGAGI. This CDR3 is CASSYAAWGAYEHYF. CDR3 nucleotide sequence: TGTGCCAGCAGTTACGCGGCATGGGGGGCCTACGAGCATTACTTC.

Turning to this clonotype: Its ends do not fully match the called genes, so a read error is possible. V usage is TRBV5-4 and J usage is TRBJ2-3; TRBD1 might be the D (5 bases). Germline CDR1 reads SGHNT; CDR2 reads YYREEE (reference sequence). CDR3 length equals 13 residues. The CDR3: CSSSLSGSDTQYF. Here the CDR3 DNA reads TGTTCCAGCAGCTTGTCAGGGTCAGATACTCAGTATTTT.

The V call is TRBV6-1, the J call TRBJ1-2; 7 bases are a match to TRBD1. J lost 4 bases, V lost 7 bases, and 9 bases had no gene match. The germline V gene has CDR1 MNHNS and CDR2 SASEGT. The CDR3 is 14 amino acids. This chain's CDR3 is CASIVLGTAYGYTF. CDR3 DNA sequence: TGTGCCAGCATTGTCCTTGGGACAGCCTATGGCTACACCTTC.

Remarks on this clonotype: This could be a read error, since a much larger clone is one nucleotide away. V and J are TRBV9 and TRBJ2-5; TRBD1 agrees at 7 bases. The CDR3 has 15 residues. The ends lost 0 bases at V and 4 bases at J; junction bases unmatched: 6. Per germline, CDR1 SGDLS and CDR2 YYNGEE. The CDR3 loop reads CASSVEGAGGETQYF. The DNA for the CDR3 is TGTGCCAGCAGCGTAGAGGGTGCAGGGGGAGAGACCCAGTACTTC. Full variable domain (rest looked up from reference TRBV9 and TRBJ2-5): DSGVTQTPKHLITATGQRVTLRCSPRSGDLSVYWYQQSLDQGLQFLIQYYNGEERAKGNILERFSAQQFPDLHSELNLSSLELGDSALYFCASSVEGAGGETQYFGPGTRLLVL.

The chain joins TRBV2 to TRBJ2-7; TRBD2 matches 13 bases. Germline CDR1 and CDR2: SNHLY and FYNNEI. Trimming took 6 bases from V and 3 from J; bases not matched to a gene: 2. This CDR3 has 14 amino acids. The CDR3 sequence is CASRRTSGGYEQYF. The DNA for the CDR3 is TGTGCCAGCAGAAGGACTAGCGGGGGCTACGAGCAGTACTTC.

This clonotype appeared a single time. The chain couples TRBV30 to TRBJ1-2; D remains ambiguous. CDR3 length equals 10 residues. Germline CDR1 reads GTSNPN; CDR2 reads SVGIG (reference sequence). Between the trimmed V and J ends, which lost 4 bases and 8 bases, there was a span of 8 bases. In nucleotides, the CDR3 is TGTGCCTGGAAGGCGAGCGGCTACACCTTC. It yields the protein CAWKASGYTF.

In this sample, this clonotype turned up a few times. The chain recombines TRBV15 with TRBJ2-5; the match to TRBD1 covers 9 bases. The ends lost 1 base at V and 5 bases at J; junction bases unmatched: 2. The CDR3 runs to 14 residues. The germline V gene has CDR1 LNHNV and CDR2 YYDKDF (reference sequence). The CDR3 reads CATSRGQGGETQYF. In nucleotides, the CDR3 is TGTGCCACCAGCAGAGGACAGGGGGGCGAGACCCAGTACTTC.

As to this clonotype: One junction end does not reproduce the germline sequence, and a read error may be involved. The J gene is TRBJ2-7, the V gene TRBV6-1, with 9 bases identical to TRBD1. CDR3 length: 15 amino acids. From germline, CDR1 is MNHNS and CDR2 SASEGT. CDR3 coding DNA: TGTGCCAGTAGTACCCGGGACAGGGTTACATACGAGCATTACTTC. Protein sequence: CASSTRDRVTYEHYF.

Notes on this clonotype: Its ends do not fully match the called genes, so a read error is possible. CDR3: CASSPGRTGFSHDQYF. CDR3 nucleotides: TGTGCCAGCAGTCCAGGAAGGACAGGGTTCTCCCACGATCAGTACTTC. The rearrangement joins TRBV12-3 or TRBV12-4 to TRBJ2-7; 8 bases line up with TRBD1. The CDR3 contains 16 residues.

A remark on this clonotype: A far larger clone is a single base away, which makes a read error likely. V gene TRBV6-4 combines with J gene TRBJ2-7; no definite D call. Trimming removed 6 bases from V and 6 bases from J, with 12 bases in between. From germline, CDR1 is MRHNA and CDR2 SNTAGT. The CDR3 totals 12 residues. CDR3: CASSRHGSEQYF. As DNA, the CDR3 is TGTGCCAGCAGCCGACATGGTAGCGAGCAGTACTTC.

This rearrangement joins TRBV5-1 to TRBJ2-6; D call uncertain. CDR1 is SGHRS and CDR2 is YFSETQ in the germline V gene. The V and J ends lost 4 bases and 2 bases respectively, with 10 bases between them. The CDR3 loop spans 15 amino acids. CDR3 DNA: TGCGCCAGCAGCATCGGGTCTCCTGGGGCCAACGTCCTGACTTTC. Its translation: CASSIGSPGANVLTF. Drawing the rest from reference TRBV5-1 and TRBJ2-6, the complete variable domain is KAGVTQTPRYLIKTRGQQVTLSCSPISGHRSVSWYQQTPGQGLQFLFEYFSETQRNKGNFPGRFSGRQFSNSRSEMNVSTLELGDSALYLCASSIGSPGANVLTFGAGSRLTVL.

This clonotype was seen at least ten times. The chain has TRBV28 and TRBJ2-3; unclear D gene. The CDR3 runs to 13 residues. The germline V gene has CDR1 MDHEN and CDR2 SYDVKM. V dropped 2 bases and J dropped 1 base, with 4 bases sitting between them. The CDR3 loop reads CASSLLGTDTQYF. In nucleotides, the CDR3 is TGTGCCAGCAGTTTACTGGGCACAGATACGCAGTATTTT.

This clonotype is labeled medium-sized. The chain employs TRBV27 and TRBJ2-1, with 9 bases aligning to TRBD1. The CDR3 consists of 13 residues. V was clipped by 4 bases and J by 5 bases; unmatched bases: 0. The germline gives CDR1 MNHEY, CDR2 SMNVEV (reference sequence). The CDR3 spells CASSWDRDNEQFF. In nucleotides, the CDR3 is TGTGCCAGCAGTTGGGACAGGGACAATGAGCAGTTCTTC.

This clonotype was seen just once. The chain combines TRBV27 with TRBJ2-7; D is perhaps TRBD1 or TRBD2 (6 bases each). Trimming shortened V by 6 bases and J by 12 bases, and 24 bases separated the two germline ends. The V gene's germline CDR1 is MNHEY and CDR2 SMNVEV (reference sequence). This CDR3 contains 14 residues. CDR3 coding DNA: TGTGCCAGCAGCTTGCGAGGCCGCGGGGACAAACTGTACTTC. It is translated as CASSLRGRGDKLYF.

There are many counts of this clonotype. This sequence joins TRBV19 and TRBJ1-3, with unresolved D. This CDR3 comprises 16 residues. The germline V gene has CDR1 LNHDA and CDR2 SQIVND (reference sequence). V was trimmed by 3 bases and J by 4 bases, leaving 16 bases between them. The CDR3: CASSIEGKKAGNTIYF. As DNA, the CDR3 is TGTGCCAGTAGTATCGAGGGCAAAAAAGCCGGAAACACCATATATTTT. Combining the CDR3 with reference TRBV19 and TRBJ1-3 gives the whole variable domain DGGITQSPKYLFRKEGQNVTLSCEQNLNHDAMYWYRQDPGQGLRLIYYSQIVNDFQKGDIAEGYSVSREKKESFPLTVTSAQKNPTAFYLCASSIEGKKAGNTIYFGEGSWLTVV.

This clonotype appeared many times. The chain uses TRBV7-3 and TRBJ2-3, with TRBD1 matching over 8 bases. V was pared by 1 base and J by 5 bases, with 5 bases of the junction left unmatched. This CDR3 is 15 amino acids long. Germline values: CDR1 SGHTA, CDR2 FQGTGA. CDR3 coding DNA: TGTGCCAGCAGCTTAAATGCTGGGACAGGAGATACGCAGTATTTT. This encodes CASSLNAGTGDTQYF.

V is TRBV5-1 and J is TRBJ1-2; D ambiguous. Deletions cut 0 bases from V and 2 bases from J, with 11 bases between. The germline gives CDR1 SGHRS, CDR2 YFSETQ. The CDR3 loop spans 15 amino acids. The CDR3 sequence is CASSLGVALNYGYTF. CDR3 bases: TGCGCCAGCAGCTTGGGGGTGGCGCTAAACTATGGCTACACCTTC.

Concerning this clonotype: One end of the junction is discordant with germline, which a read error may explain. The chain recombines TRBV24-1 with TRBJ1-4; D is possibly TRBD1 (6 bases). The CDR3 covers 15 residues. Germline CDR1 is KGHDR and CDR2 is SFDVKD. This CDR3 is CVTSEKGHSNEKLFF. In DNA, the CDR3 is TGTGTCACCAGTGAAAAGGGACATAGTAATGAAAAACTGTTTTTT.

This clonotype was observed at least ten times. The chain is built from TRBV3-1 and TRBJ2-2, with D hard to call. In germline, CDR1 is LGHDT, CDR2 YNNKEL (reference sequence). V was shortened by 1 base and J by 4 bases, with 4 bases between the two germline ends. The CDR3 length is 13 residues. For the CDR3, the DNA is TGTGCCAGCAGCCAAGGTTCCACCGGGGAGCTGTTTTTT. Protein sequence: CASSQGSTGELFF.

As to this clonotype: The junction and the germline gene differ at one end; a read error may be behind it. J is TRBJ1-2 and V is TRBV29-1; possibly TRBD1 for D (5 bases). This CDR3 comprises 13 residues. CDR1 is SQVTM and CDR2 is ANQGSEA in the germline V gene. The CDR3 spells CIVGDRETAVYTF. CDR3 in DNA: TGCATCGTTGGAGACAGAGAAACTGCGGTCTACACCTTC.

This clonotype was detected ten times or more. The rearrangement joins TRBV28 to TRBJ1-1; unclear D gene. Trimming shortened V by 3 bases and J by 1 base, and 3 bases separated the two germline ends. CDR3 length: 12 residues. Germline CDR1 reads MDHEN; CDR2 reads SYDVKM. Here the CDR3 reads CASSFGNTEAFF. The CDR3 nucleotides read TGTGCCAGCAGTTTTGGGAACACTGAAGCTTTCTTT. Supplemented by reference TRBV28 and TRBJ1-1, the full variable domain reads DVKVTQSSRYLVKRTGEKVFLECVQDMDHENMFWYRQDPGLGLRLIYFSYDVKMKEKGDIPEGYSVSREKKERFSLILESASTNQTSMYLCASSFGNTEAFFGQGTRLTVV.

CDR3 amino acids: CAISWLRGAGNNEQFF. The CDR3 DNA follows: TGTGCCATCTCATGGCTGCGGGGGGCCGGAAACAATGAGCAGTTCTTC. The V call is TRBV19, the J call TRBJ2-1, with 8 bases lining up with TRBD2. CDR1 and CDR2 (germline): LNHDA, SQIVND (reference sequence). After removal of 10 bases from V and 5 bases from J, the junction contained 16 bases not matched to a gene. The CDR3 runs to 16 residues. The full variable domain, in which reference TRBV19 and TRBJ2-1 provide the parts outside the CDR3, is DGGITQSPKYLFRKEGQNVTLSCEQNLNHDAMYWYRQDPGQGLRLIYYSQIVNDFQKGDIAEGYSVSREKKESFPLTVTSAQKNPTAFYLCAISWLRGAGNNEQFFGPGTRLTVL.

The chain uses TRBV20-1 and TRBJ2-3, with TRBD2 as a possible D gene (6 bases). CDR3 length equals 14 residues. Trimming removed 4 bases at V and 8 bases at J, with 19 bases between. The germline V gene has CDR1 DFQATT and CDR2 SNEGSKA (reference sequence). CDR3 residues: CSAILLGGRGTQYF. CDR3 sequence (DNA): TGCAGTGCTATTCTTCTCGGGGGACGAGGTACGCAGTATTTT.

This clonotype was seen many times. The chain couples TRBV6-5 to TRBJ2-5, with D maybe TRBD1 (5 bases). Trimming left V 3 bases short and J 2 bases short, with 7 bases between. Germline V CDR1 and CDR2: MNHEY, SVGAGI. This CDR3 has 13 amino acids. The CDR3 coding sequence is TGTGCCAGCAGTTATGGGGCTCAAGAGACCCAGTACTTC. It encodes CASSYGAQETQYF.